The 18 T cell receptor beta chains presented below share a single source sample, sequenced in a study of early T cells in non-severe SARS-CoV-2 infection. MiXCR was run by TCRdb on the 5' RACE reads, yielding one entry per CDR3 protein. The sample includes about 33,000 distinct CDR3 sequences, about 5% of them seen just once. The specimen sequenced was whole blood. The receptors here all came from an adult who was a healthcare worker with PCR-confirmed SARS-CoV-2 infection or an uninfected control (not recorded which).

This clonotype has a count of ten or more. The chain uses TRBV20-1 and TRBJ1-2, with D perhaps matching TRBD1 (5 bases). The V and J ends lost 6 bases and 4 bases respectively, with 18 bases between them. Germline-derived CDR1 and CDR2 are DFQATT and SNEGSKA (reference sequence). This CDR3 contains 14 residues. The CDR3 region has the DNA TGCAGTGCCTCCCGGACACCGGGCCCCTATGGCTACACCTTC. Translating it yields CSASRTPGPYGYTF.

In its sample, this clonotype was seen many times. The rearrangement links TRBV18 to TRBJ1-1; 11 bases align to TRBD1. Germline lookup yields CDR1 KGHSH and CDR2 LQKENI. Trimming cost V 4 bases and J 5 bases; bases outside gene matches: 6. This CDR3 is 15 amino acids long. CDR3 amino acids: CASSRRDRGDTEAFF. The CDR3 DNA sequence: TGTGCCAGCTCACGGCGGGACAGGGGGGATACTGAAGCTTTCTTT.

This clonotype was seen at least ten times. Here the CDR3 reads CASSWAAYGYTF. In DNA, the CDR3 is TGTGCCAGCAGCTGGGCTGCCTATGGCTACACCTTC. V and J are TRBV14 and TRBJ1-2; D is uncertain. This CDR3 spans 12 amino acids. Germline CDR1 reads SGHDN; CDR2 reads FVKESK. The germline V and J ends were trimmed by 5 bases and 4 bases, with 8 bases remaining between them. Together with reference TRBV14 and TRBJ1-2, the CDR3 gives the full variable domain: EAGVTQFPSHSVIEKGQTVTLRCDPISGHDNLYWYRRVMGKEIKFLLHFVKESKQDESGMPNNRFLAERTGGTYSTLKVQPAELEDSGVYFCASSWAAYGYTFGSGTRLTVV.

This clonotype was seen repeatedly, ten times or more. The chain links TRBV28 to TRBJ2-1; D unresolved. Germline V gives CDR1 MDHEN, CDR2 SYDVKM. This CDR3 has 16 amino acids. V was shortened by 5 bases and J by 3 bases, with 17 bases between the two germline ends. CDR3: CASSPSLPGRYNEQFF. CDR3 coding DNA: TGTGCCAGCAGTCCATCTTTACCGGGCCGCTACAATGAGCAGTTCTTC. Full variable domain (rest looked up from reference TRBV28 and TRBJ2-1): DVKVTQSSRYLVKRTGEKVFLECVQDMDHENMFWYRQDPGLGLRLIYFSYDVKMKEKGDIPEGYSVSREKKERFSLILESASTNQTSMYLCASSPSLPGRYNEQFFGPGTRLTVL.

This clonotype has just a few counts. The chain has TRBV14 and TRBJ2-7, with D possibly TRBD1 on 5 matching bases. Germline loops: CDR1 SGHDN, CDR2 FVKESK. V was cut by 1 base and J by 3 bases, with 7 bases left in between. The CDR3 is made up of 13 amino acids. In DNA, the CDR3 is TGTGCCAGCAGCCAAGTTAGGGGCTACGAGCAGTACTTC. Protein product: CASSQVRGYEQYF. Full variable domain (missing parts from reference TRBV14 and TRBJ2-7): EAGVTQFPSHSVIEKGQTVTLRCDPISGHDNLYWYRRVMGKEIKFLLHFVKESKQDESGMPNNRFLAERTGGTYSTLKVQPAELEDSGVYFCASSQVRGYEQYFGPGTRLTVT.

The sample holds many counts of this clonotype. V is TRBV6-5 and J is TRBJ1-2; D might be TRBD1 (6 bases). Looked up from germline, CDR1 is MNHEY and CDR2 is SVGAGI. Trimming took off 10 bases at V and 3 bases at J, with 15 bases between the two ends. CDR3 length equals 13 residues. This CDR3 reads CATKGGDYYGYTF. CDR3 DNA: TGTGCCACAAAGGGGGGGGATTACTATGGCTACACCTTC.

The J gene is TRBJ1-2, the V gene TRBV19, with unresolved D. CDR1 is LNHDA, CDR2 SQIVND, per germline (reference sequence). This CDR3 region has 13 residues. V was clipped by 3 bases and J by 5 bases, with 10 bases between them. The CDR3 DNA is TGTGCCAGTAGTATGACGGAATTATATGGCTACACCTTC. Its translation: CASSMTELYGYTF.

This clonotype was detected ten times or more. The chain has TRBV20-1 and TRBJ1-5; D not certain. Trimming removed 6 bases from V and 0 bases from J, with 18 bases in between. Germline CDR1 is DFQATT and CDR2 is SNEGSKA (reference sequence). This CDR3 is built from 16 residues. CDR3 protein: CSANSDGRDSNQPQHF. The CDR3 nucleotides are TGCAGTGCAAATTCCGACGGGCGAGATAGCAATCAGCCCCAGCATTTT.

In its sample, this clonotype was seen a few times. The V call is TRBV2, the J call TRBJ2-7; a weak D match, TRBD1 (5 bases). Germline V lookup: CDR1 SNHLY, CDR2 FYNNEI. V was clipped by 6 bases and J by 3 bases, with 6 bases between them. This CDR3 comprises 11 residues. The CDR3 DNA follows: TGTGCCAGCAGGGGGCACTACGAGCAGTACTTC. Translating gives CASRGHYEQYF.

This clonotype was seen at least ten times. The rearrangement joins TRBV28 to TRBJ2-3; TRBD1 or TRBD2 may be the D gene (5 bases each). With 2 bases removed from V and 0 bases from J, the gap between germline ends came to 9 bases. This CDR3 is built from 15 residues. Germline lookup yields CDR1 MDHEN and CDR2 SYDVKM. CDR3 DNA: TGTGCCAGCAGTTTAAGTGGGGGTAGCACAGATACGCAGTATTTT. It codes for CASSLSGGSTDTQYF.

This clonotype has just a few counts. V gene TRBV11-2 combines with J gene TRBJ2-7, with a possible D match to TRBD2 (6 bases). The V end was cut by 5 bases, the J end by 1 base, with 18 bases between. Germline lookup yields CDR1 SGHAT and CDR2 FQNNGV. The CDR3 has 16 residues. CDR3 residues: CASSLGSGRGSYEQYF. The CDR3 region has the DNA TGTGCCAGCAGCCTAGGTTCAGGGCGGGGATCCTACGAGCAGTACTTC.

This clonotype was observed at least ten times. The V and J genes are TRBV6-5 and TRBJ2-1; 8 positions match TRBD1. Unmatched junction bases numbered 4, after V lost 0 bases and J lost 3 bases. Germline CDR1 MNHEY, CDR2 SVGAGI. This CDR3 region has 16 residues. The CDR3 DNA is TGTGCCAGCAGTTACTCCCAGGGGGCAATCTACAATGAGCAGTTCTTC. Residues: CASSYSQGAIYNEQFF.

This clonotype was picked up a small number of times. The chain combines TRBV10-3 with TRBJ2-7; D unclear. CDR1 is ENHRY, CDR2 SYGVKD, per germline. The CDR3 has 16 amino acids. Trimming took off 0 bases at V and 6 bases at J, with 18 bases between the two ends. The CDR3 spells CAISESGPSGRAEQYF. CDR3 nucleotides: TGTGCCATCAGTGAGTCCGGACCTTCCGGGCGAGCCGAGCAGTACTTC.

This clonotype was counted ten times or more. V and J are TRBV11-3 and TRBJ2-1; no firm D call. The length of the CDR3 is 12 residues. Trimming took 1 base from V and 6 from J, leaving 4 bases between them. Germline V gene data show CDR1 as SGHNT and CDR2 as YENEEA. This CDR3 reads CASSLAANEQFF. CDR3 bases: TGTGCCAGCAGCTTAGCTGCCAATGAGCAGTTCTTC.

This clonotype has at least ten counts. V gene TRBV5-6 combines with J gene TRBJ1-6; D not resolved. Germline assignment: CDR1 SGHDT and CDR2 YYEEEE. The V gene lost 7 bases and the J gene lost 11 bases, with 16 bases spanning the gap. CDR3 size: 13 residues. Here the CDR3 DNA reads TGTGCCAGCGCCCTATTCGGGTCTACACCCCTCCACTTT. Translation gives CASALFGSTPLHF.

This clonotype was seen ten or more times. The chain employs TRBV20-1 and TRBJ1-2, with D unresolved. The CDR3 is 14 amino acids. The germline V gene has CDR1 DFQATT and CDR2 SNEGSKA (reference sequence). Trimming stripped 3 bases from V and 4 bases from J, with 15 bases between. CDR3 sequence (DNA): TGCAGTGCTAGGGGAGGGAATGTCCCCTATGGCTACACCTTC. This encodes CSARGGNVPYGYTF.

This clonotype has ten or more counts. This chain links TRBV12-3 or TRBV12-4 with TRBJ1-1; D call uncertain. V lost 2 bases and J 1 base, leaving 5 bases between the germline ends. The CDR3 has 13 amino acids. CDR3 loop: CASSLLRNTEAFF. The CDR3, as DNA: TGTGCCAGCAGTTTACTCAGGAACACTGAAGCTTTCTTT.

This clonotype was counted at least ten times. The chain carries TRBV30 and TRBJ1-6; 7 positions match TRBD1. Trimming cost V 2 bases and J 0 bases; bases outside gene matches: 4. The CDR3 consists of 16 residues. Germline V lookup: CDR1 GTSNPN, CDR2 SVGIG (reference sequence). CDR3 region: CAWSTGVSSYNSPLHF. The CDR3 DNA follows: TGTGCCTGGAGTACAGGGGTTTCCTCCTATAATTCACCCCTCCACTTT.